This entry is about one T cell receptor (beta chain). The antigen it binds to is not known. The sample holds no much larger clone one base away, and base qualities are not on file. This sample was taken from a study of blood T cell repertoires in COVID-19 (TCRdb year 2020). Describing the broader study: Collaborator samples came from the United States, Italy and Spain and covered acute and convalescent phases of COVID-19. The dataset comprised deeply sampled blood TCRbeta repertoires from subjects exposed to, actively infected with, or recovered from COVID-19. Where available, HLA class I and class II types were taken from metadata supplied by the sample provider and were not determined by assay-based typing. Sample metadata almost always included a de-identified subject ID, COVID-19 status, age in years and sex. Samples were obtained from the ongoing ImmuneRACE study (first 160 participants) and from 1,254 subjects provided by 6 global collaborators. The material from the prospective study consisted of cDNA or gDNA derived from T cells, B-cell-depleted T cells, or PBMCs. A freely available public database, intended as a resource for researchers studying the immune response to SARS-CoV-2, is where the repertoires were released.

From the cysteine up to the phenylalanine, the CDR3 has a length of 13 residues. Of all the DNA, just the CDR3 is kept, 39 bases in frame from base 1. The trim is 3 bases for V and 0 bases for J, with a gap of 4 bases between the germline ends. In the germline V gene (reference sequence), CDR1 corresponds to LNHDA and CDR2 to SQIVND. General study outcomes and caveats: The amount of clinical and demographic metadata varied by source and participant and was provided uncurated.

Each collaborating institution followed its own protocols to collect whole blood in K2EDTA tubes. For TCRbeta analysis, collaborators shipped samples as frozen whole blood, isolated PBMCs, or DNA extracted from either of those sample types. TCRbeta CDR3 regions were amplified from genomic DNA using the immunoSEQ Assay, a bias-controlled multiplex PCR. For the original study's pipeline: The number of nucleated cells in each sample was estimated by amplification of reference gene primers within the assay. Sequence reads were collapsed and filtered to measure the absolute abundance of every unique TCRbeta CDR3 rearrangement. Productive Simpson clonality was computed per sample as the square root of Simpson's diversity index over productive rearrangements. TCRdb took this table from immuneACCESS and kept in-frame rearrangements with V and J called. Such tables lack part of the clones; where checked against another copy, unresolved V genes explain under half of the gap, and the rest is unexplained. V, J and clone size derive from that table, while D and trimming were established from the DNA sequence. The sample profile shows 130,000 to 150,000 clones; about four fifths of them were found once. The top ten clonotypes cover around 4.8% of the sample.

The clonotype was recovered from a human donor in a cohort sampled during active COVID-19. Sequences were obtained from peripheral blood. The V gene is TRBV19 and the J gene is TRBJ2-3; the D gene lacks a confident call. The CDR3 sequence is CASSIGSTDTQYF. The DNA reads TGTGCCAGTAGTATTGGCAGCACAGATACGCAGTATTTT.